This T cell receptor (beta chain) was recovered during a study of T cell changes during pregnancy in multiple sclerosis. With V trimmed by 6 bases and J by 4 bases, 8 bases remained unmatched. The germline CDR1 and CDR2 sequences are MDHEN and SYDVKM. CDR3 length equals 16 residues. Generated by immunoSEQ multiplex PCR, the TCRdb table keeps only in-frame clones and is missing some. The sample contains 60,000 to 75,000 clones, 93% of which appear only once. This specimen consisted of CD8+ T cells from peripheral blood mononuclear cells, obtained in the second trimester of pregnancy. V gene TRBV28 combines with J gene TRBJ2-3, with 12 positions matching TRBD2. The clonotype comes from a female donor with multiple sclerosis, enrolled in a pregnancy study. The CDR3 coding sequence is TGTGCCAGCAGCCCCGGGACTAGCGGGTACGCAGATACGCAGTATTTT. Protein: CASSPGTSGYADTQYF.